This T cell receptor beta chain was identified in a study of T cells in localized non-small cell lung cancer. Study-wide results and caveats: There were a median roughly 61 of the top 100 tumor clones appearing in adjacent lung.

Germline V gene sequence: CDR1 GTSNPN, CDR2 SVGIG (reference sequence). V was trimmed by 4 bases and J by 7 bases, leaving 23 bases between them. There are 15 residues in the CDR3. Profiling relied on immunoSEQ multiplex PCR, and the TCRdb table lists in-frame clones only, not all of them. The table includes 5,000 to 6,500 clones, 80% to 90% detected once. About this clone: The antigen is unknown.

V gene TRBV30 combines with J gene TRBJ2-7, with D perhaps assigned TRBD1 or TRBD2 (5 bases each). The receptor was derived from a female donor aged 60 or older with stage II lung adenocarcinoma. The material sequenced was peripheral blood mononuclear cells, taken before any cancer treatment. The DNA for the CDR3 is TGTGCCTGGAATTTATTTCGGGACGTTAGTCGGGAGCAGTACTTC. Translated, it gives CAWNLFRDVSREQYF.